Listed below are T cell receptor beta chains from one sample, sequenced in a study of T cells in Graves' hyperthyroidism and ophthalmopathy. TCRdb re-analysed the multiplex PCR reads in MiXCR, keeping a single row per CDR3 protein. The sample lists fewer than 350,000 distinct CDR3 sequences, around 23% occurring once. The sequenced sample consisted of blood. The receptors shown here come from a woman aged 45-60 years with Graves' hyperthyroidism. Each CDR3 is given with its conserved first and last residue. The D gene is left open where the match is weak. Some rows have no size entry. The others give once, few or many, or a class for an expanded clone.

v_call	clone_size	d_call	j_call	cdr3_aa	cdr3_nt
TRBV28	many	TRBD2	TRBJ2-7	CASTSTGTSGSYEQYF	TGTGCCAGCACGTCAACCGGGACTAGCGGAAGTTACGAGCAGTACTTC
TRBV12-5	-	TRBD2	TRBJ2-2	CASGFGLAGAGELFF	TGTGCTAGTGGTTTTGGTCTAGCGGGAGCCGGGGAGCTGTTTTTT
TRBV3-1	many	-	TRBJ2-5	CASSQDLDLKETQYF	TGTGCCAGCAGCCAAGATTTAGACCTTAAAGAGACCCAGTACTTC
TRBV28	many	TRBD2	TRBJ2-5	CASSSAGGRETQYF	TGTGCCAGCAGTTCCGCGGGGGGCCGGGAGACCCAGTACTTC
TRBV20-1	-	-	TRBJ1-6	CSARDMRTYNSPLHF	TGCAGTGCTAGAGATATGCGCACATATAATTCACCCCTCCACTTT
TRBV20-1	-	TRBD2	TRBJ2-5	CSASWASGRSIQETQYF	TGCAGTGCTAGTTGGGCTAGCGGGAGGAGTATACAAGAGACCCAGTACTTC
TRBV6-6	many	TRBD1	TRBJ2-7	CASSYSTGTGVEQYF	TGTGCCAGCAGTTACTCGACTGGGACAGGGGTTGAGCAGTACTTC
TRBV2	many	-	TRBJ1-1	CASSDRTVNTEAFF	TGTGCCAGCAGTGATCGGACGGTGAACACTGAAGCTTTCTTT
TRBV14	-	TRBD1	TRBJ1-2	CASSRGQAYGFTF	TGTGCCAGCAGCCGAGGACAGGCCTATGGCTTCACCTTC
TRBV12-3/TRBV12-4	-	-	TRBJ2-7	CASSLGRGTYEPYF	TGTGCCAGCAGTTTGGGGCGGGGAACCTACGAGCCGTACTTC
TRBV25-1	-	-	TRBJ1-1	CASRSVGVNTEAFF	TGTGCCAGCAGGTCTGTGGGGGTGAACACTGAAGCTTTCTTT
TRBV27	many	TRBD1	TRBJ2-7	CASGRDRVAYEQYF	TGTGCCAGCGGAAGGGACAGGGTGGCCTACGAGCAGTACTTC
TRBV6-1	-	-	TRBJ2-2	CASRPMRDHTGELFF	TGTGCCAGCAGACCGATGAGGGACCACACCGGGGAGCTGTTTTTT
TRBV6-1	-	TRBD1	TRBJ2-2	CTSRQGFGELFF	TGTACCAGCAGACAGGGTTTCGGGGAGCTGTTTTTT
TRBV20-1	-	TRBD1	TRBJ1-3	CSARAGTGRNTIYF	TGCAGTGCTAGAGCTGGGACAGGGAGGAACACCATATATTTT
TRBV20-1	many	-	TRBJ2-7	CSASMNEQYF	TGCAGTGCTAGCATGAACGAGCAGTACTTC
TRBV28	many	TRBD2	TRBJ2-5	CASSPPGLAQETQYF	TGTGCCAGCAGTCCGCCCGGACTAGCCCAAGAGACCCAGTACTTC
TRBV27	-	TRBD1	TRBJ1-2	CASSPPFFSRGRDNGYTF	TGTGCCAGCAGTCCCCCGTTTTTTTCAAGGGGGCGCGATAATGGCTACACCTTC
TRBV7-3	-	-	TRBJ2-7	CASSTLRDRPYEQYF	TGTGCCAGCAGCACCCTCCGGGACCGGCCCTACGAGCAGTACTTC
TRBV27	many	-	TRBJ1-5	CASSPANQPQHF	TGTGCCAGCAGTCCAGCTAATCAGCCCCAGCATTTT
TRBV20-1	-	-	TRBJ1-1	CSARRPLRTEAFF	TGCAGTGCTAGGAGACCTTTAAGGACTGAAGCTTTCTTT
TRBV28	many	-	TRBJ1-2	CASGRDGSNYGYTF	TGTGCCAGTGGCCGGGACGGCAGTAACTATGGCTACACCTTC
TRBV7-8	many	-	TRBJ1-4	CASSFGMGEKLFF	TGTGCCAGCAGCTTCGGTATGGGTGAAAAACTGTTTTTT
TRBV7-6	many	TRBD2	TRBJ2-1	CASSTTSGSYNEQFF	TGTGCCAGCAGCACAACTAGCGGGAGCTACAATGAGCAGTTCTTC
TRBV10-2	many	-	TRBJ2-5	CASSAQISVPTETQYF	TGCGCCAGCAGTGCCCAGATCAGTGTCCCGACGGAGACCCAGTACTTC
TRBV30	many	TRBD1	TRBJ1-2	CAWSNPGQGAYGYTF	TGTGCCTGGAGTAATCCGGGACAGGGGGCCTATGGCTACACCTTC
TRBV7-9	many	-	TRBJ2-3	CASSPDGARGTQYF	TGTGCCAGCAGCCCAGACGGAGCGAGGGGTACGCAGTATTTT
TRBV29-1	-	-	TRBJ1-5	CSVGEGSNQPQHF	TGCAGCGTTGGTGAGGGTAGCAATCAGCCCCAGCATTTT
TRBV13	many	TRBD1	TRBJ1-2	CASSLGQGRNYGYTF	TGTGCCAGCAGCTTAGGACAGGGGAGGAACTATGGCTACACCTTC
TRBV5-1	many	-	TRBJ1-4	CASSLATTNEKLFF	TGCGCCAGCAGCTTGGCTACAACTAATGAAAAACTGTTTTTT
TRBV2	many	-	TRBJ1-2	CASNEGQSYGYTF	TGTGCCAGCAATGAAGGACAGAGCTATGGCTACACCTTC
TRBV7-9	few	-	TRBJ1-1	CASSLVQETEAFF	TGTGCCAGCAGCTTAGTCCAAGAGACTGAAGCTTTCTTT
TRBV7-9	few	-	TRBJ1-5	CASSLSGQYNQPQHF	TGTGCCAGCAGCTTATCCGGACAGTACAATCAGCCCCAGCATTTT
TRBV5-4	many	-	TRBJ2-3	CASSLGGFKDTQYF	TGTGCCAGCAGTCTAGGGGGATTCAAGGATACGCAGTATTTT
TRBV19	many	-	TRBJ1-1	CASSSPDRQFRGTEAFF	TGTGCCAGTAGTTCCCCCGATCGACAGTTCCGGGGCACTGAAGCTTTCTTT
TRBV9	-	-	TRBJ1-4	CASSLLGNNEKLFF	TGTGCCAGCTCCCTTTTAGGGAATAATGAAAAACTGTTTTTT
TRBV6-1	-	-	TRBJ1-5	CASSVWMYTGRNQPQHF	TGTGCCAGCAGTGTGTGGATGTACACCGGTCGCAATCAGCCCCAGCATTTT
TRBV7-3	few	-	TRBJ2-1	CASSLGESQYNEQFF	TGTGCCAGCAGCTTAGGGGAAAGTCAGTACAATGAGCAGTTCTTC
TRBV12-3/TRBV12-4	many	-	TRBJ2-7	CASSRLRYEQYF	TGTGCCAGCAGTAGACTTCGCTACGAGCAGTACTTC
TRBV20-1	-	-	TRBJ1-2	CSASGQTAGYTF	TGCAGTGCTAGCGGGCAGACGGCTGGCTACACCTTC
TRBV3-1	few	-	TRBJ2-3	CASSHAPSTDTQYF	TGTGCCAGCAGCCACGCACCTAGCACAGATACGCAGTATTTT
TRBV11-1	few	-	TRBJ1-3	CASSSTLYQESGNTIYF	TGTGCCAGCAGCTCCACCCTGTACCAGGAGTCTGGAAACACCATATATTTT
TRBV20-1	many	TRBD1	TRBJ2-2	CSARVPGTGGGTGELFF	TGCAGTGCTAGGGTCCCCGGGACAGGGGGAGGCACCGGGGAGCTGTTTTTT
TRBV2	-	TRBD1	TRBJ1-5	CASKGAREPQHF	TGTGCCAGCAAGGGGGCGAGGGAGCCCCAGCATTTT
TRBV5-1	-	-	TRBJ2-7	CASSLWYSYEQYF	TGCGCCAGCAGCTTGTGGTACTCTTACGAGCAGTACTTC
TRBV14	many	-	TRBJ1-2	CASSQQPLGGYTF	TGTGCCAGCAGCCAACAACCACTCGGCGGCTACACCTTC
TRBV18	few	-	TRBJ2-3	CASSPGGSLSDTQYF	TGTGCCAGCTCACCAGGGGGCTCGTTATCAGATACGCAGTATTTT
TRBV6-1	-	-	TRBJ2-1	CASSQSPGRSYNEQFF	TGTGCCAGCAGTCAATCTCCGGGACGGTCCTACAATGAGCAGTTCTTC
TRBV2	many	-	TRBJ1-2	CASSERGINYGYTF	TGTGCCAGCAGTGAAAGAGGGATTAACTATGGCTACACCTTC
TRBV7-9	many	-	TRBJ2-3	CASRVLQGRGDTQYF	TGTGCCAGCAGAGTTCTACAGGGACGAGGAGATACGCAGTATTTT
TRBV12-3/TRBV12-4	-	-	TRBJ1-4	CASSAGQSGKLFF	TGTGCCAGCAGTGCCGGCCAGTCCGGGAAACTGTTTTTT
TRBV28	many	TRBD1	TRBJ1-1	CASRAPGQIVNTEAFF	TGTGCCAGCAGGGCACCGGGACAGATAGTGAACACTGAAGCTTTCTTT
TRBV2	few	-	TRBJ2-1	CASSKTNGPSYNEQFF	TGTGCCAGCAGTAAGACTAACGGGCCCTCCTACAATGAGCAGTTCTTC
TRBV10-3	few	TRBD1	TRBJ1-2	CAISENYRGLTSNYGYTF	TGTGCCATCAGTGAAAACTACAGGGGTCTTACCTCTAACTATGGCTACACCTTC